A single sample is the source of the 4 T cell receptor beta chains below, sequenced in a study of PD-1 blockade in classical Hodgkin lymphoma (dated by TCRdb to 2020 to 2021). The library relied on the immunoSEQ multiplex PCR assay. TCRdb mirrors the immuneACCESS table, restricted to in-frame sequences. Some clones are absent from its copies; in checked studies, under half trace to an unresolved V gene, and the reason for the others is unknown. The sample table lists about 21,000 clones, around nine tenths of them with a count of one. About 7% of the sample belongs to the ten largest clones. This sample's time point label indicates: newly diagnosed, previously untreated cHL patient sample. CD8+ T cells were purified from thawed PBMCs by magnetic negative selection with a Miltenyi CD8+ T cell isolation kit. Input material: CD8+ T cells from blood. These receptors all come from a human donor with classical Hodgkin lymphoma.

This chain links TRBV4-1 with TRBJ1-6, with no clear D. Germline lookup yields CDR1 MGHRA and CDR2 YSYEKL. The CDR3 spans 14 residues. V was trimmed by 0 bases and J by 8 bases, leaving 8 bases between them. The CDR3 DNA sequence: TGCGCCAGCAGCCAAGACGGGCTGGATTCACCCCTCCACTTT. Its translation: CASSQDGLDSPLHF.

This chain uses TRBV11-3 with TRBJ2-3, with TRBD2 as a possible D gene (6 bases). Trimming shortened V by 5 bases and J by 3 bases, and 15 bases separated the two germline ends. Germline V lookup: CDR1 SGHNT, CDR2 YENEEA. This CDR3 contains 15 residues. The CDR3 DNA reads TGTGCCAGCAGCCCCGCCGGGGGTTGGACAGATACGCAGTATTTT. It translates to CASSPAGGWTDTQYF. The full variable domain, completed using reference TRBV11-3 and TRBJ2-3, is EAGVVQSPRYKIIEKKQPVAFWCNPISGHNTLYWYLQNLGQGPELLIRYENEEAVDDSQLPKDRFSAERLKGVDSTLKIQPAELGDSAVYLCASSPAGGWTDTQYFGPGTRLTVL.

V gene TRBV28 combines with J gene TRBJ2-1; a possible D gene is TRBD2 (6 bases). The V gene lost 5 bases and the J gene lost 3 bases, with 17 bases spanning the gap. The CDR3 contains 16 residues. Germline CDR1 and CDR2: MDHEN and SYDVKM. CDR3 nucleotide sequence: TGTGCCAGCAGTGAAACCCGACTAGAGGGCTACAATGAGCAGTTCTTC. This sequence encodes CASSETRLEGYNEQFF.

The V gene is TRBV5-8, the J gene TRBJ2-7; D might be TRBD1 (6 bases). The CDR3 runs 16 residues. Germline values: CDR1 SGHTS, CDR2 YDEGEE. V lost 7 bases and J lost 0, with 20 bases in between. Here the CDR3 reads CASGTQGPIFSYEQYF. For the CDR3, the DNA is TGTGCCAGCGGAACCCAGGGGCCGATTTTCTCCTACGAGCAGTACTTC.